The source of this T cell receptor (beta chain) is a study of OX40 agonist ivuxolimab in advanced cancers. The study's findings and limits: It was not determined which antigens were specifically recognized by the peripheral T cells that had undergone clonal expansion. Within 6 weeks, CD4+ and CD8+ blood T cells expanded clonally at 0.1 to 3.0 mg/kg.

The CDR3 contains 16 residues. In germline, CDR1 is SEHNR, CDR2 FQNEAQ (reference sequence). Trimming left V 4 bases short and J 3 bases short, with 18 bases between. This table comes from immunoSEQ multiplex PCR, and its TCRdb copy is limited to in-frame clones, with some not included. The profile covers 76,000 or so clones, with roughly 85% appearing a single time and about 0.6% taken by the ten largest. Concerning this clone itself: Its specificity is not known.

The chain combines TRBV7-9 with TRBJ2-5; D could derive from TRBD1 or TRBD2 (5 bases each). This clonotype originated in an adult with an advanced solid tumor such as melanoma, head and neck, liver or kidney cancer. Sequencing used CD4+ or CD8+ T cells sorted from blood, obtained in a trial of the OX40 agonist ivuxolimab. CDR3 region: CASSSLFGADKETQYF. CDR3 bases: TGTGCCAGCAGCTCCCTTTTCGGAGCGGACAAAGAGACCCAGTACTTC.